This TCR beta chain was sequenced during a study of T cells in Graves' hyperthyroidism and ophthalmopathy. Study context: Peripheral blood was taken when the disease was first diagnosed, before any treatment began. Study outcomes and limitations: Researchers report that a 13 V-J model separated ophthalmopathy from stable hyperthyroidism.

This clonotype was recorded at least ten times. Its antigen remains unknown. Every diagnosis used clinical symptoms, serum thyroxine and TRAb, thyroid ultrasound and orbital computed tomography. PBMCs were derived from around 10 ml fresh peripheral blood. Template material for amplifying TCR beta CDR3 regions consisted of RNA transcripts. A set of HTBI primers served as the primers for a first-round RT-PCR of the TCR CDR3. TCRdb used MiXCR to reprocess the multiplex PCR reads, holding one entry per CDR3 protein. The sample lists fewer than 500,000 distinct CDR3 sequences, around 15% occurring once. The CDR3 spans 13 residues. V lost 1 base and J 6 bases, leaving 7 bases between the germline ends. CDR1 is SGHAT, CDR2 FQNNGV, per germline.

The sequence was collected from a woman in her thirties with Graves' ophthalmopathy. J is TRBJ1-5 and V is TRBV11-2; the D is unclear. Sequencing was carried out using blood. The CDR3 sequence: CASSLGGIQPQHF. For the CDR3, the DNA is TGTGCCAGCAGCTTAGGAGGGATTCAGCCCCAGCATTTT.